This TCR beta chain stems from a study of T cells after yellow fever vaccination. Germline V gene lookup returns CDR1 DFQATT and CDR2 SNEGSKA (reference sequence). V was pared by 6 bases and J by 5 bases, with 12 bases of the junction left unmatched. CDR3 length equals 15 residues. In TCRdb, the 5' RACE reads were re-called with MiXCR into one record per CDR3 protein. The sample shows approximately 300,000 distinct CDR3 sequences, approximately 12% of them seen only once. The chain combines TRBV20-1 with TRBJ2-3; 9 nucleotides agree with TRBD2. The clonotype was recovered from a man between 18 and 35 years old who received the YFV17D yellow fever vaccine. This specimen consisted of CD4+ T cells sorted from PBMCs, obtained 45 days after the yellow fever booster vaccination. The CDR3 loop reads CSALLIAGARDTQYF. CDR3 DNA sequence: TGCAGTGCCCTCCTCATAGCGGGGGCTAGAGATACGCAGTATTTT.